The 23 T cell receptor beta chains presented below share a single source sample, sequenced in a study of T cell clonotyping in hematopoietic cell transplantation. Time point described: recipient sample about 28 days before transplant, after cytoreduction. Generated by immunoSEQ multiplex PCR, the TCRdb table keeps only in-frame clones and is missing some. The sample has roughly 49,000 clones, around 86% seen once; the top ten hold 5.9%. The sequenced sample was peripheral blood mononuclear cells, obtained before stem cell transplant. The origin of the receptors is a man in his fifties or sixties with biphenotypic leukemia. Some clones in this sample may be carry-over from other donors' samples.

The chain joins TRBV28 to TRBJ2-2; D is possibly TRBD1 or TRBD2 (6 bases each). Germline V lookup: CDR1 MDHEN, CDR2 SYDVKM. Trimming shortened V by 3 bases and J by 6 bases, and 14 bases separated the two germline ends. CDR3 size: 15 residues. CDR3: CASSLGGVGSGELFF. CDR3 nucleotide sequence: TGTGCCAGCAGTTTGGGGGGCGTGGGCTCCGGGGAGCTGTTTTTT.

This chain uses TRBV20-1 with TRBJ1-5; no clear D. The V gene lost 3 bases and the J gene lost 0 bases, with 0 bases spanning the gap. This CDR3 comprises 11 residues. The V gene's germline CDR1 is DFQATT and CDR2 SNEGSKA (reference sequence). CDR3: CSASSNQPQHF. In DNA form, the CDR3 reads TGCAGTGCTAGTAGCAATCAGCCCCAGCATTTT.

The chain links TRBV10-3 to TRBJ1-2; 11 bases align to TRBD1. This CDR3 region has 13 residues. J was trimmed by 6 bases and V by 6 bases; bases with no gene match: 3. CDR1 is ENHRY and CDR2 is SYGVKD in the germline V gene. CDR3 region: CAISRDRGDGYTF. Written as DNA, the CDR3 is TGTGCCATCAGCCGGGACAGGGGGGATGGCTACACCTTC.

The CDR3 loop reads CASSQVSGNTEAFF. CDR3 coding DNA: TGCGCCAGCAGCCAGGTTTCAGGGAACACTGAAGCTTTCTTT. The genes are TRBV4-3 and TRBJ1-1, with D unresolved. Germline lookup yields CDR1 LGHNA and CDR2 YSLEER. The CDR3 runs to 14 residues. Deletions cut 3 bases from V and 1 base from J, with 9 bases between.

DNA of the CDR3: TGTGCCAGCAGTTTGGGGGTCGTAACGCGGTTCGGAAAACTGTTTTTT. Its protein product is CASSLGVVTRFGKLFF. The chain employs TRBV28 and TRBJ1-4, with D possibly TRBD1 on 5 matching bases. Germline lookup yields CDR1 MDHEN and CDR2 SYDVKM. The CDR3 sequence is 16 residues long. V lost 3 bases, J lost 10 bases, and 21 bases lay in between.

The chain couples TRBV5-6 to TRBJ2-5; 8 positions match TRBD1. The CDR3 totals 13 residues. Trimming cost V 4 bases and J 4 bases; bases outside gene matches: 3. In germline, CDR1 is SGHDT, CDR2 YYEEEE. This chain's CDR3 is CASSPTGGETQYF. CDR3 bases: TGTGCCAGCAGCCCTACAGGGGGAGAGACCCAGTACTTC.

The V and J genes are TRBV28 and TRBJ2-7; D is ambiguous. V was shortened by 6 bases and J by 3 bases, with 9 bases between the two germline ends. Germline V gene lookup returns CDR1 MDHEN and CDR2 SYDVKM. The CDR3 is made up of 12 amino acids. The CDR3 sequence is CASRDPDYEQYF. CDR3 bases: TGTGCCAGCAGGGACCCGGACTACGAGCAGTACTTC.

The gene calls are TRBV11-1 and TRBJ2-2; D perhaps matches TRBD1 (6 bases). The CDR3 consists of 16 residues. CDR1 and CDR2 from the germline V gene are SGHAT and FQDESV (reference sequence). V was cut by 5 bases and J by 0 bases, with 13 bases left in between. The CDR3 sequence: CASSPGQFANTGELFF. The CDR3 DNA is TGTGCCAGCAGCCCAGGACAGTTCGCGAACACCGGGGAGCTGTTTTTT.

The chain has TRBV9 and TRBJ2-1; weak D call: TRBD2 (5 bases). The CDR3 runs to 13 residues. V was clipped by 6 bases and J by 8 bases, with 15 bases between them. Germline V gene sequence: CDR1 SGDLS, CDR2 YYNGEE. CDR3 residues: CASNHRERDEQFF. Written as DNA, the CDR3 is TGTGCCAGCAACCATAGGGAGAGAGATGAGCAGTTCTTC.

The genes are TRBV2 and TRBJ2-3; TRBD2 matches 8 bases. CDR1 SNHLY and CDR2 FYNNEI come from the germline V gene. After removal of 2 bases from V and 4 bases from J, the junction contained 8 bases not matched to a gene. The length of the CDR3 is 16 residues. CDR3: CASSESTSALADTQYF. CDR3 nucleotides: TGTGCCAGCAGTGAATCGACTAGCGCCCTGGCAGATACGCAGTATTTT.

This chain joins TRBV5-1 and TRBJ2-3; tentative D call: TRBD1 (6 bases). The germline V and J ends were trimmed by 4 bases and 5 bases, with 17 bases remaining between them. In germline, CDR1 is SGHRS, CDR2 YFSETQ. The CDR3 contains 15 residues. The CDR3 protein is CASSLQPGVGDTQYF. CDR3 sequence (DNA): TGCGCCAGCAGCCTGCAACCAGGGGTCGGAGATACGCAGTATTTT.

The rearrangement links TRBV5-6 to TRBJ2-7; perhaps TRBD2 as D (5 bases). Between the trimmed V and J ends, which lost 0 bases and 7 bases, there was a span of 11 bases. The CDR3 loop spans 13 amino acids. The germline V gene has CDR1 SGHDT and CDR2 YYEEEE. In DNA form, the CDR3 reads TGTGCCAGCAGCTTGGACCGTCCGGGGGAGCAGTACTTC. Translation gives CASSLDRPGEQYF.

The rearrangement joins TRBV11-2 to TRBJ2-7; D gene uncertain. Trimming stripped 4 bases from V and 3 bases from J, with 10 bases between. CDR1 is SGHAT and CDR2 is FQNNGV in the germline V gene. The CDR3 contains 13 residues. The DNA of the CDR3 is TGTGCCAGCAGCTCCCCGGGCCTCTACGAGCAGTACTTC. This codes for CASSSPGLYEQYF. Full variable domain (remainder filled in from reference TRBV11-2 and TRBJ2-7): EAGVAQSPRYKIIEKRQSVAFWCNPISGHATLYWYQQILGQGPKLLIQFQNNGVVDDSQLPKDRFSAERLKGVDSTLKIQPAKLEDSAVYLCASSSPGLYEQYFGPGTRLTVT.

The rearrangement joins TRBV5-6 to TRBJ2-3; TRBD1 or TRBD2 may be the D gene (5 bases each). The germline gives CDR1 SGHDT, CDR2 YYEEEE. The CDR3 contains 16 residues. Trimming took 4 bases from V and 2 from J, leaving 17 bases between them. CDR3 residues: CASSLVWDGPTDTQYF. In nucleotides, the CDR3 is TGTGCCAGCAGCCTGGTGTGGGACGGCCCCACAGATACGCAGTATTTT. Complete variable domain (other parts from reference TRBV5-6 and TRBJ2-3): DAGVTQSPTHLIKTRGQQVTLRCSPKSGHDTVSWYQQALGQGPQFIFQYYEEEERQRGNFPDRFSGHQFPNYSSELNVNALLLGDSALYLCASSLVWDGPTDTQYFGPGTRLTVL.

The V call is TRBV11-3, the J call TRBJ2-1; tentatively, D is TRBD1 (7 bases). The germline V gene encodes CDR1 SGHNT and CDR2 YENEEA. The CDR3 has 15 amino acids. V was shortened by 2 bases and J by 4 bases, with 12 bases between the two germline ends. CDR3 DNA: TGTGCCAGCAGCTTAAGGCCAGGGGGGTACAATGAGCAGTTCTTC. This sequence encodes CASSLRPGGYNEQFF. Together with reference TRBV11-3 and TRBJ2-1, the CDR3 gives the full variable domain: EAGVVQSPRYKIIEKKQPVAFWCNPISGHNTLYWYLQNLGQGPELLIRYENEEAVDDSQLPKDRFSAERLKGVDSTLKIQPAELGDSAVYLCASSLRPGGYNEQFFGPGTRLTVL.

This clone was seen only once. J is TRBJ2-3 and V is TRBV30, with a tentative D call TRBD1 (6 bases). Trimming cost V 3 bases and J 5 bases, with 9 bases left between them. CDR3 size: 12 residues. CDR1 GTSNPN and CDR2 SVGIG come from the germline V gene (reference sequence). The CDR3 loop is CAWRGAGDTQYF. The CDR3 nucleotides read TGTGCCTGGAGGGGGGCAGGAGATACGCAGTATTTT.

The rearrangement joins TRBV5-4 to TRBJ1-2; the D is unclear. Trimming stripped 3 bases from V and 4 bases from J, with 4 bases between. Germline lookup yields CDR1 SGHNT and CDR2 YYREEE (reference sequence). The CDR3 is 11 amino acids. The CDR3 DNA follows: TGTGCCAGCAGCTCGGGCTATGGCTACACCTTC. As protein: CASSSGYGYTF.

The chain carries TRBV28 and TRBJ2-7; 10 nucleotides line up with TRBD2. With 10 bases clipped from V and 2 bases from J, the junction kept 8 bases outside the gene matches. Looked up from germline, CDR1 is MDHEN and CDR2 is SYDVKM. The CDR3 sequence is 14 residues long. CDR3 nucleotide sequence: TGTGCCACTGAGAGGAGCGGGAGGGCCTACGAGCAGTACTTC. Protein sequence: CATERSGRAYEQYF.

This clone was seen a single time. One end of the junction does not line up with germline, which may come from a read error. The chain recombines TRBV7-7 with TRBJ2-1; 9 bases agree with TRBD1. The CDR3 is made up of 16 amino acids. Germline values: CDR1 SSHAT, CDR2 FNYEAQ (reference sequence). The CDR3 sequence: CASSLGGQGIGNEQFF. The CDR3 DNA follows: TGTGCTAGCAGCTTAGGAGGACAGGGGATCGGCAATGAGCAGTTCTTC.

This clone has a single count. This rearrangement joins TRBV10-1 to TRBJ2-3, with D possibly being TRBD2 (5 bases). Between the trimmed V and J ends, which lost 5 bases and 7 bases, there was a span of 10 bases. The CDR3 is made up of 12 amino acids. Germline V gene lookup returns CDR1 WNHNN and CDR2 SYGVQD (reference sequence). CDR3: CASSPSGNTQYF. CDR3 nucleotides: TGCGCCAGCAGTCCCTCGGGGAATACGCAGTATTTT.

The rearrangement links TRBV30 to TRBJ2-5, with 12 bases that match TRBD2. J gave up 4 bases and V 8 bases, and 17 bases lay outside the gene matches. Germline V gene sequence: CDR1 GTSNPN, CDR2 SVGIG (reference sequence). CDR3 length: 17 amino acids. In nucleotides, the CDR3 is TGTGCCGGGACGGCGACTAGCGGGAGAGGGTCGGCAGAGACCCAGTACTTC. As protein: CAGTATSGRGSAETQYF. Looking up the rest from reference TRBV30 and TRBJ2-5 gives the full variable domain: SQTIHQWPATLVQPVGSPLSLECTVEGTSNPNLYWYRQAAGRGLQLLFYSVGIGQISSEVPQNLSASRPQDRQFILSSKKLLLSDSGFYLCAGTATSGRGSAETQYFGPGTRLLVL.

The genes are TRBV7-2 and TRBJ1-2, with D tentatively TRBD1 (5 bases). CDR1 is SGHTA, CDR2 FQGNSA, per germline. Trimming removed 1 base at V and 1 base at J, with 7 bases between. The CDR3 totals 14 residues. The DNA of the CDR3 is TGTGCCAGCAGCTTAGAGACAGATAACTATGGCTACACCTTC. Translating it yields CASSLETDNYGYTF.

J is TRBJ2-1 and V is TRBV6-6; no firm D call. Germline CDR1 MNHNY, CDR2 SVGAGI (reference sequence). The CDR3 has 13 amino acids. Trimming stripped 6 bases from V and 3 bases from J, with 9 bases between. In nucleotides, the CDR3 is TGTGCCAGCAGCCCCTCGAACTACAATGAGCAGTTCTTC. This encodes CASSPSNYNEQFF.